This T cell receptor (beta chain) was sequenced during a study of blood T cell repertoires in COVID-19. About the study: Nucleic acid was either cDNA or gDNA, and it came from T cells, B-cell-depleted T cells, or PBMCs.

Trimming shortened V by 7 bases and J by 6 bases, and 11 bases separated the two germline ends. The CDR3 is 11 amino acids. Germline CDR1 reads SQVTM; CDR2 reads ANQGSEA. TCRdb keeps only in-frame clones here, not all; method: immunoSEQ multiplex PCR. The table records roughly 300,000 clones, 65% to 90% of them present only once. This chain joins TRBV29-1 and TRBJ2-3; D remains unclear. The TCR sequence derives from a human donor in a cohort sampled during active COVID-19. The sample comprised peripheral blood. CDR3 region: CSELIADTQYF. DNA of the CDR3: TGCAGCGAACTGATTGCGGATACGCAGTATTTT.